This section outlines one T cell receptor (beta chain) sequence together with its context. Libraries were prepared by immunoSEQ multiplex PCR; TCRdb keeps only in-frame clonotypes and omits some of them. This table has nearly 80,000 clones, under 85% appearing once. The CDR3 contains 12 residues. V was clipped by 4 bases and J by 10 bases; unmatched bases: 5. From germline, CDR1 is SGHNT and CDR2 YYREEE (reference sequence). This specimen comes from a study of OX40 agonist ivuxolimab in advanced cancers. This TCR was sampled from an adult with an advanced solid tumor such as melanoma, head and neck, liver or kidney cancer. The sample here was CD4+ or CD8+ T cells sorted from blood, taken in a trial of the OX40 agonist ivuxolimab. The chain has TRBV5-4 and TRBJ2-1; 7 bases agree with TRBD2. CDR3 bases: TGTGCCAGCAGCAAGAAGCGGGAAGAGCAGTTCTTC. The encoded protein is CASSKKREEQFF.